This is a list of T cell receptor beta chains from one sample in a study of cytomegalovirus exposure and HLA in healthy donors. Measured with immunoSEQ multiplex PCR; TCRdb has only the in-frame clones, and not every one. The repertoire holds about 200,000 clones, with around 86% as singletons. Sequencing was performed on PBMCs. The receptors originated from a woman between 40 and 50 years old in good health and CMV-seronegative. CDR3s include the opening cysteine and the closing phenylalanine or tryptophan. A D gene is named only where the DNA matches it firmly. A clone size is listed for some rows: how often the clone was seen (once, few, many), or a class if it is expanded.

V	size	J	D	DNA	CDR3
TRBV14	few	TRBJ2-2	TRBD2	TGTGCCAGCAGCCAAGTCCTAGCGGGAGGGCCCCGTGACACCGGGGAGCTGTTTTTT	CASSQVLAGGPRDTGELFF
TRBV4-2	.	TRBJ2-2	.	TGTGCCAGCAGCCAAGAGGCAGGGACGAACACCGGGGAGCTGTTTTTT	CASSQEAGTNTGELFF
TRBV11-2	.	TRBJ1-4	.	TGTGCCAGCAGCTTAGTGGGCAGGGGTGCAACTAATGAAAAACTGTTTTTT	CASSLVGRGATNEKLFF
TRBV13	few	TRBJ2-5	.	TGTGCCAGCAGCTTAGGTCGGACCCAGTACTTC	CASSLGRTQYF
TRBV5-1	.	TRBJ2-7	TRBD2	TGCGCCAGCAGCCCGATCGGGGGGGACTCCTACGAGCAGTACTTC	CASSPIGGDSYEQYF
TRBV27	few	TRBJ1-4	.	TGTGCCAGCAGTTTCCGTCGCAGGGTGGCGACTAATGAAAAACTGTTTTTT	CASSFRRRVATNEKLFF
TRBV27	.	TRBJ1-1	.	TGTGCCAGCAGTTTATGGCCCTACACTGAAGCTTTCTTT	CASSLWPYTEAFF
TRBV5-8	.	TRBJ2-3	TRBD2	TGTGCCAGCAGCCCGGGACTAGTCACAGATACGCAGTATTTT	CASSPGLVTDTQYF
TRBV12-2	.	TRBJ2-5	.	TGTGCAAGTCGCCCCCCCCAGGGACAATGGTACCAAGAGACCCAGTACTTC	CASRPPQGQWYQETQYF
TRBV5-5	.	TRBJ2-2	.	TGTGCCAGCAGCTTGTCGGACACCGGGGAGCTGTTTTTT	CASSLSDTGELFF
TRBV27	few	TRBJ2-7	.	TGTGCCAGCAGTTTAACGGACAGCTACGAGCAGTACTTC	CASSLTDSYEQYF
TRBV28	.	TRBJ2-5	TRBD2	TGTGCCAGCAGTCCAGGGACTAGCGGGAGGGCCTATGCCAAGACCCAGTACTTC	CASSPGTSGRAYAKTQYF
TRBV7-3	.	TRBJ2-2	TRBD2	TGTGCCAGCAGCAAAGCGGGGATATACACCGGGGAGCTGTTTTTT	CASSKAGIYTGELFF
TRBV5-1	few	TRBJ1-3	TRBD1	TGCGCCAGCAGCTTCCAACCACAGGGGGGGGACACCATATATTTT	CASSFQPQGGDTIYF
TRBV28	.	TRBJ2-1	.	TGTGCCAGCAGTTTAGCGGCTGGGGGCGATGAGCAGTTCTTC	CASSLAAGGDEQFF
TRBV5-1	.	TRBJ2-3	TRBD1	TGCGCCAGCAGCTTCATAGGGGGCGGCTGGGATACGCAGTATTTT	CASSFIGGGWDTQYF
TRBV19	.	TRBJ2-3	.	TGTGCCAGTAGTTCGGGCAGGGGGAGGACAGATACGCAGTATTTT	CASSSGRGRTDTQYF
TRBV7-6	.	TRBJ2-7	.	TGTGCCAGCAGCCCGAGGGCGGGGGCCTCCTACGAGCAGTACTTC	CASSPRAGASYEQYF
TRBV25-1	.	TRBJ2-2	.	TGTGCCAGCAGTGGGACACCACACACCGGGGGGCTGTTTTTT	CASSGTPHTGGLFF
TRBV7-9	.	TRBJ1-4	TRBD1	TGTGCCAGCAGCTTAGGGCTAGGGGGACAGGGTGACGAAAAACTGTTTTTT	CASSLGLGGQGDEKLFF
TRBV20-1	.	TRBJ2-3	TRBD2	TGCAGTGTTCAGCGGGGAGGTACGCAGTATTTT	CSVQRGGTQYF
TRBV19	.	TRBJ1-2	TRBD1	TGTGCCAGTAGTAGACAGGGGGCAGGCTATGGCTACACCTTC	CASSRQGAGYGYTF
TRBV30	few	TRBJ1-2	.	TGTGCCAGTACAGGGTACGGCTACACCTTC	CASTGYGYTF
TRBV10-1	.	TRBJ2-7	TRBD1	TGCGCCAGCAGTGATTCCGGGACAGCCTCTTCCTACGAGCAGTACTTC	CASSDSGTASSYEQYF
TRBV5-5	.	TRBJ1-2	.	TGTGCCAGCAGCTTGGATCGGGAGTCAGGTCGGACCTATGGCTACACCTTC	CASSLDRESGRTYGYTF
TRBV5-4	.	TRBJ2-3	TRBD2	TGTGCCAGCAGCAGGACTAGCGGGGAGTACGATACGCAGTATTTT	CASSRTSGEYDTQYF
TRBV2	.	TRBJ2-7	.	TGTGCCAGCAGTTCCTGGACAGAGACCTACGAGCAGTACTTC	CASSSWTETYEQYF
TRBV7-2	.	TRBJ2-7	TRBD2	TGTGCCAGCAGCTTCTGGGGGGGAGAGAGCTCCTACGAGCAGTACTTC	CASSFWGGESSYEQYF
TRBV2	.	TRBJ1-1	TRBD1	TGTGCCAGCAGTTCCCCGGGACAGGGGACCACTGAAGCTTTCTTT	CASSSPGQGTTEAFF
TRBV2	.	TRBJ2-3	TRBD1	TGTGCCAGCAGTGAACAGGGGGCTTTCTACACAGATACGCAGTATTTT	CASSEQGAFYTDTQYF
TRBV5-1	.	TRBJ2-1	.	TGCGCCAGCAGCTTGACCCCGGGGTCCTACAATGAGCAGTTCTTC	CASSLTPGSYNEQFF
TRBV7-9	.	TRBJ2-5	.	TGTGCCAGCAGCTTAGCCCCGAGATACCAAGAGACCCAGTACTTC	CASSLAPRYQETQYF
TRBV13	.	TRBJ2-7	TRBD2	TGTGCCAGCAGCTTTTCGGCTAGCGGCTACGAGCAGTACTTC	CASSFSASGYEQYF
TRBV19	once	TRBJ1-2	.	TGTGCCAGTAGTGCCCGGGAGGTCGGTGTCTATGGCTACACCTTC	CASSAREVGVYGYTF
TRBV9	.	TRBJ1-4	.	TGTGCCAGCAGCCTTAGGGGCAGCGATAATGAAAAACTGTTTTTT	CASSLRGSDNEKLFF
TRBV28	.	TRBJ1-5	.	TGTGCCAGCAGTTTACCCGTCAATCAGCCCCAGCATTTT	CASSLPVNQPQHF
TRBV2	.	TRBJ2-2	.	TGTGCCAGCAATTGGCAGGGGAACACCGGGGAGCTGTTTTTT	CASNWQGNTGELFF
TRBV9	.	TRBJ2-7	.	TGTGCCAGCAGTGCAAACTCCCGGACAGACTCCTACGAGCAGTACTTC	CASSANSRTDSYEQYF
TRBV5-1	.	TRBJ2-7	TRBD2	TGCGCCAGCAGCATGGAACTAGCGGGAGGTCCCTACGAGCAGTACTTC	CASSMELAGGPYEQYF
TRBV18	.	TRBJ2-7	.	TGTGCCAGCTCATCCGGTGCCTACGAGCAGTACTTC	CASSSGAYEQYF
TRBV19	.	TRBJ1-1	TRBD1	TGTGCCAGTAGTAAGGGACAGACACGAAGCTGGAACACTGAAGCTTTCTTT	CASSKGQTRSWNTEAFF
TRBV27	.	TRBJ2-7	.	TGTGCCAGCAGTGCGGGGTTGGGATACGAGCAGTACTTC	CASSAGLGYEQYF
TRBV2	many	TRBJ2-7	.	TGTGCCAGCTCGACGGTACCAGGGAACCTGCAGTACTTC	CASSTVPGNLQYF
TRBV7-2	.	TRBJ2-2	TRBD2	TGTGCCAGCAGCTTCGGGCGGGAGTACACCGGGGAGCTGTTTTTT	CASSFGREYTGELFF
TRBV7-9	once	TRBJ2-3	TRBD2	TGTGCCAGCAGCCCCGAGCGGGAGAGCACAGATACGCAGTATTTT	CASSPERESTDTQYF
TRBV18	.	TRBJ2-1	TRBD2	TGTGCCAGCTCACCGCACGAACTAGCGGGAGGTGACAATGAGCAGTTCTTC	CASSPHELAGGDNEQFF
TRBV27	.	TRBJ2-3	TRBD2	TGTGCCAGCCGTCGAGGACTAGCGGCCACAGATACGCAGTATTTT	CASRRGLAATDTQYF
TRBV12-5	.	TRBJ1-5	.	TGTGCTAGTGGCCGGGGGGGCAATCAGCCCCAGCATTTT	CASGRGGNQPQHF
TRBV25-1	.	TRBJ2-7	TRBD2	TGTGCTACCGAGGGACTAGCGGCTTACGAGCAGTACTTC	CATEGLAAYEQYF
TRBV27	.	TRBJ2-5	TRBD2	TGTGCCAGCAGTTTTAGCGGGAGGCCCATGGAGACCCAGTACTTC	CASSFSGRPMETQYF
TRBV7-8	once	TRBJ1-1	.	TGTGCCAGCAGCTGGCAACTACGGGGACAGAACACTGAAGCTTTCTTT	CASSWQLRGQNTEAFF
TRBV6-6	once	TRBJ2-7	TRBD1	TGTGCCAGCAGTTACCGGGACAGGGGCGAGCAGTACTTC	CASSYRDRGEQYF
TRBV6-5	.	TRBJ2-7	.	TGTGCCAGCTGGCCCCGGGACAAAGACTACGAGCAGTACTTC	CASWPRDKDYEQYF
TRBV6-5	few	TRBJ1-3	.	TGTGCCAGCAGTTCAATCGGAAACACCATATATTTT	CASSSIGNTIYF
TRBV7-8	.	TRBJ1-2	.	TGTGCCAGCAGCTTACCTGGCGGGGATATTCGCGACTACACCTTC	CASSLPGGDIRDYTF
TRBV29-1	.	TRBJ2-1	.	TGCAGCGTTGAAGGGCCTATTTACGTTGCGGCAGACTACAATGAGCAGTTCTTC	CSVEGPIYVAADYNEQFF
TRBV28	.	TRBJ2-7	TRBD2	TGTGCCAGCAGTGCTACTAGCGGGAGGGCCAATTCCTACGAGCAGTACTTC	CASSATSGRANSYEQYF
TRBV13	.	TRBJ2-7	.	TGTGCCAGCAGCTTAGTACGACAGGCCAATCCCTACGAGCAGTACTTC	CASSLVRQANPYEQYF